The TCR beta chain described here comes from a study of OX40 agonist ivuxolimab in advanced cancers. Some background on the complete study: Ivuxolimab, which targeted the costimulatory receptor OX40 (CD134), was an agonistic, fully human IgG2 monoclonal antibody. Intravenous ivuxolimab was administered to patients every 2 weeks at six dose levels: 0.01, 0.1, 0.3, 1.5, 3 and 10 mg/kg. Among the approximately 54 dose-escalation patients, about 19 had hepatocellular carcinoma, roughly 15 melanoma, 9 renal cell carcinoma and 9 head and neck cancer. The dose-escalation cohort was 82.7% male with a mean age of about 60 years, ranging from about 20 to 80. Prior anti-PD-1, anti-PD-L1 or anti-CTLA-4 therapy was permitted, and checkpoint inhibitors had been received by under 50% of dose-escalation patients. Partial responses occurred in three dose-escalation patients, of whom one had hepatocellular carcinoma and two had cutaneous melanoma. The purpose of peripheral TCRbeta sequencing was to test whether ivuxolimab changed TCR sequence diversity and led to clonal T-cell expansion. The paper describes the monotherapy dose-escalation part (N ≈ 52 patients) of the phase I trial of ivuxolimab. What the authors observed across the whole study: At doses of 0.1 to 3.0 mg/kg, clonal expansion of both CD4+ and CD8+ T cells in blood was seen between baseline and week 6. The antigen specificity of the clonally expanded peripheral T cells was not determined. Partial responders in the 0.1-3.0 mg/kg groups had among the lowest normalized peripheral clonal expansion, especially among CD8+ T cells. After ivuxolimab, expanded clones were on average more numerous among CD8+ T cells than among CD4+ T cells. Low levels of normalized T-cell clonal expansion were also seen in some patients who did not respond.

Trimming costs V 10 bases and J 2 bases, and their ends lie 17 bases apart. The CDR1 and CDR2 encoded by the germline V gene (reference sequence) are LNHDA and SQIVND. The CDR3 holds 14 amino acids from the cysteine to the phenylalanine. Only the CDR3 part of the read is kept: 42 bases, read in frame from the first base. The trial excluded patients who had a history of autoimmune disease or who were on systemic immunosuppression. Peripheral blood for TCR sequencing was drawn from every dose cohort at baseline, at cycle 4 day 1 and at cycle 7 day 1. The samples were taken from a phase I, first-in-human, multicenter, open-label dose-escalation trial of ivuxolimab. Adults with locally advanced or metastatic head and neck squamous cell, hepatocellular, melanoma or renal cell carcinoma were enrolled in the trial. Before TCR sequencing, CD4+ T cells and CD8+ T cells from peripheral blood were sorted into separate populations.

To sequence the TCRbeta CDR3 region, genomic DNA was isolated from the sorted cells. The immunoSEQ Assay was used to sequence the TCRbeta CDR3 regions. The table comes from immuneACCESS by way of TCRdb, which keeps in-frame sequences with V and J called. Part of the clones is missing from these tables; in studies checked, under half for an unresolved V gene and the rest for unknown reasons. This sample gives tens of thousands of clones in total; about four fifths of them show up just once. 0.95% to 1.5% of the sample goes to the ten largest clones. In the case of this clone: No antigen is known for it. Base qualities were left out, and no much larger clone turns up one base away.

The sequencing used CD4+ or CD8+ T cells sorted from blood, collected in a trial of the OX40 agonist ivuxolimab. This TCR was sampled from an adult with an advanced solid tumor such as melanoma, head and neck, liver or kidney cancer. Here the chain combines TRBV19 and TRBJ1-2, with the identity of the D gene unclear. The nucleotides read TGTGCCACCCAAAACCAGGTCGCGAACTATGGCTACACCTTC. It encodes CATQNQVANYGYTF.